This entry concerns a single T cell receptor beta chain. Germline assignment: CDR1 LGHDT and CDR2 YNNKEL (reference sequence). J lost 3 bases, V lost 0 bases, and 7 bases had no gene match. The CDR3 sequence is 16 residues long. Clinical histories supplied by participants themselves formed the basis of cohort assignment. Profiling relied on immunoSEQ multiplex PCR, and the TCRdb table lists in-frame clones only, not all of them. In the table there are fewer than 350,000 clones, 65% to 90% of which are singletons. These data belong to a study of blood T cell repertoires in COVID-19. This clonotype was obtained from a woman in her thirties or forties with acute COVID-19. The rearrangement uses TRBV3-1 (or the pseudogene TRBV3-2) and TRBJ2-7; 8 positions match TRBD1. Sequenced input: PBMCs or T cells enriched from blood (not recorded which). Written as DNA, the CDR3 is TGTGCCAGCAGCCAAGATACTTCTGGACAGGGCTACGAGCAGTACTTC. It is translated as CASSQDTSGQGYEQYF.